Included here is one T cell receptor (beta chain) sequence, with context. Its specificity is not known. With 60 Vbeta and 13 Jbeta primers, the PCR was carried out. The method was immunoSEQ multiplex PCR; TCRdb's version includes in-frame clones alone and lacks a portion of them. There are under 200,000 clones in the sample; about 72% occur only once, and more than 1.2% lies in the top ten. The entry originates in a study of cytomegalovirus exposure and HLA in healthy donors. Points from the study as a whole: Later examination showed HLA-associated TCR beta chains had greater clonal expansion than equally common others. A reported reduction in N-insertions relative to the approximately 670-donor mean was seen in an Asian-associated ancestry cluster in a later analysis.

Trimming removed 0 bases at V and 8 bases at J, with 11 bases between. CDR1 SGHRS and CDR2 YFSETQ come from the germline V gene. The CDR3 consists of 13 residues. The source is a man aged 60-69 years in good health and CMV-seronegative. Specimen: PBMCs. The chain uses TRBV5-1 and TRBJ1-2; D remains ambiguous. CDR3 DNA sequence: TGCGCCAGCAGCTTGGTCCTTCTTGAGGGCTACACCTTC. Protein sequence: CASSLVLLEGYTF.